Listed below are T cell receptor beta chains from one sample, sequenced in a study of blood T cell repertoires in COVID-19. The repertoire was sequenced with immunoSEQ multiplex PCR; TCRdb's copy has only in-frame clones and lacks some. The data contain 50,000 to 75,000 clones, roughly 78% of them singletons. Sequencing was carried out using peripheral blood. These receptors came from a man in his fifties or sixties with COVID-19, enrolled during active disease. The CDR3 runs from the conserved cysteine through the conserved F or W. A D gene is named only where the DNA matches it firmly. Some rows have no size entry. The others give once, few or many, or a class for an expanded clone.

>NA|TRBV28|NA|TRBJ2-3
TGTGCCAGCAGTCCAAGACACCTAACTAGCACAGATACGCAGTATTTT
CASSPRHLTSTDTQYF
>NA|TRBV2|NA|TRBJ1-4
TGTGCCAGCAGTGCAGGGACAGAAAAACTGTTTTTT
CASSAGTEKLFF
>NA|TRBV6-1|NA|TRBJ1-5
TGTGCCAGCAGTGATCCTACAGCAAATCAGCCCCAGCATTTT
CASSDPTANQPQHF
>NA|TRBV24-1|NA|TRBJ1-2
TGTGCCACCAGTAAGGGTGGCAGGGAGGGTGGCTACACCTTC
CATSKGGREGGYTF
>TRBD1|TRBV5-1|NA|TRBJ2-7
TGCGCCAGCAGCTTGTTCCCACTCGACAGGGGTAGTTACGAGCAGTACTTC
CASSLFPLDRGSYEQYF
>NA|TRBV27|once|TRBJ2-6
TGTGCCAGCAGTGGAAGAGGTCGCTCTGGGGCCAACGTCCTGACTTTC
CASSGRGRSGANVLTF
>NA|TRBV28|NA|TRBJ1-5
TGTGCCAGCAGTTTTATTGGGGGAGGTCAGCCCCAGCATTTT
CASSFIGGGQPQHF
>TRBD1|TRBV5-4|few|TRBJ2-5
TGTGCCAGCAGAGAAATGGGACAGGGTGAGACCCAGTACTTC
CASREMGQGETQYF
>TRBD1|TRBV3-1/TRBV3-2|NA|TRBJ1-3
TGTGCCAGCAGCCTGAACACGGACAGGGTACCTGGAAACACCATATATTTT
CASSLNTDRVPGNTIYF
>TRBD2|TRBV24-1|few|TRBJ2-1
TGTGCCACCAGTGAGGCGGGACTAGCGGGAGAGTTCTTC
CATSEAGLAGEFF
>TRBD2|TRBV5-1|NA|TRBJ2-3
TGCGCCAGCAGCTTAGGGACTAGGGGAACAGATACGCAGTATTTT
CASSLGTRGTDTQYF
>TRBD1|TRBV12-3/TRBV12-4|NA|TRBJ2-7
TGTGCCAGCAGTTTGGGACAGTTCTACGAGCAGTACTTC
CASSLGQFYEQYF
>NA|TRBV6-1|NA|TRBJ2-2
TGTGCCAGCAGTGGCGGGACCCCCGGGGAGCTGTTTTTT
CASSGGTPGELFF
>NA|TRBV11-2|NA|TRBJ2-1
TGTGCCAGCAGCTTAAGGAGGGCGACGAATGAGCAGTTCTTC
CASSLRRATNEQFF
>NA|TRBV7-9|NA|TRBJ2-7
TGTGCCAGCAGCACTCGGGACAACCGAGGGCAGTACTTC
CASSTRDNRGQYF
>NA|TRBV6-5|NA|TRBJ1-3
TGTGCCAGCGGGTACAGAGACTCTGGAAACACCATATATTTT
CASGYRDSGNTIYF
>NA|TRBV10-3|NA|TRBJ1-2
TGTGCCAGCCACCGGGATCGGACTACCGGCTACACCTTC
CASHRDRTTGYTF
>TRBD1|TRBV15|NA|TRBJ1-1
TGTGCCACCAGCAAGGGACAGCGAAAATTTTCAAACACTGAAGCTTTCTTT
CATSKGQRKFSNTEAFF
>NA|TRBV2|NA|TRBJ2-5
TGTGCCACGCAACCCCCTAGCCCTGGTTATCGGTACTTC
CATQPPSPGYRYF
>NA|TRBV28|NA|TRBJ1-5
TGTGCCAGCAGTTCGGATCAGCCCCAGCATTTT
CASSSDQPQHF
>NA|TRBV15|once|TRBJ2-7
TGTGCCACCAGCAGGGGGGGACTTAGTAGCTACGAGCAGTACTTC
CATSRGGLSSYEQYF
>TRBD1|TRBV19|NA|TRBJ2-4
TGTGCCAGTAGTAAGGGCGACAGGGTGACAAACATTCAGTACTTC
CASSKGDRVTNIQYF
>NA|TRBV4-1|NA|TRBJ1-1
TGCGCCAGCAGCTCATTCACAGGGCCCAATGAAGCTTTCTTT
CASSSFTGPNEAFF
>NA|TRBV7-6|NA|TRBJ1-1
TGTGCCAGCAGCTGGGACCGCCGCGGGGACACTGAAGCTTTCTTT
CASSWDRRGDTEAFF
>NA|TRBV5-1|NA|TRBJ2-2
TGCGCCAGCAGCTTGGACTCCACCACCGGGGAGCTGTTTTTT
CASSLDSTTGELFF
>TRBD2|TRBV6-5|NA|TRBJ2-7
TGTGCCAGCACCGACGGACTAGCGGGGGTCTACGAGCAGTACTTC
CASTDGLAGVYEQYF
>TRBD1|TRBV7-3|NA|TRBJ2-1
TGTGCCAGCAGCTTAAGGGACAGGGGCAGTGAGCAGTTCTTC
CASSLRDRGSEQFF
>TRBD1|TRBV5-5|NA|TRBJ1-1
TGTGCCAGCAGCGATGACAGGGTTTTCACTGAAGCTTTCTTT
CASSDDRVFTEAFF
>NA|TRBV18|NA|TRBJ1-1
TGTGCCAGCTCACCGGGCCAGCAGGGGACTGAAGCTTTCTTT
CASSPGQQGTEAFF
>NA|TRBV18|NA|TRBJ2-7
TGTGCCAGCTCACCAAGGGGGGGAGCCTACGAGCAGTACTTC
CASSPRGGAYEQYF
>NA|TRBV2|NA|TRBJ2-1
TGTGCCAGCAGTGCAAGGGGCAATGAGCAGTTCTTC
CASSARGNEQFF
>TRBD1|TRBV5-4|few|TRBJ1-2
TGTGCCAGCAGCCGGGGACAGGGAATCAACTATGGCTACACCTTC
CASSRGQGINYGYTF
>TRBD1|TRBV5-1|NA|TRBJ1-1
TGCGCCAGCAGCTTCGGGACAGCACTAAGCCAAGCTTTCTTT
CASSFGTALSQAFF
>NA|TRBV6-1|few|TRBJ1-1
TGTGCCAGCAGTGAAGCGGGGGGGTGGCCTTCGGCTTTCTTT
CASSEAGGWPSAFF
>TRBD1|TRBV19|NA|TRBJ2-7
TGTGCCAGTAGTAGCAACCGGGACAGGCTAAACTACGAGCAGTACTTC
CASSSNRDRLNYEQYF
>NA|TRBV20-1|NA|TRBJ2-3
TGCAGTGCTAGTCTCCCGGGGGACGGCACAGATACGCAGTATTTT
CSASLPGDGTDTQYF
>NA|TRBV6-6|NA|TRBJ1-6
TGTGCCAGCAGTTACTCGACAGTCGGGGGTAATTCACCCCTCCACTTT
CASSYSTVGGNSPLHF
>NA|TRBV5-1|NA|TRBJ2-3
TGCGCCAGCAGCTTGGGCCTACCTAGCACAGATACGCAGTATTTT
CASSLGLPSTDTQYF
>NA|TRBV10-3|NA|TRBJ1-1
TGTGCCATCAGTGAGTCCCCCCGACAGGAAGCTTTCTTT
CAISESPRQEAFF
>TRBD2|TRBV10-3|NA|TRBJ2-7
TGTGCCATCAACGGGGGGGGGCCTCACGAGCAGTACTTC
CAINGGGPHEQYF
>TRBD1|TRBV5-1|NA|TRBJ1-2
TGCGCCAGCAGCTTGGAACCAGGGACAGGGGGAAGCTACACCTTC
CASSLEPGTGGSYTF
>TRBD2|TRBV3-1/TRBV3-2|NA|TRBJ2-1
TGTGCCAGCAGCCAAGAACTAGCGGACACCTACAATGAGCAGTTCTTC
CASSQELADTYNEQFF
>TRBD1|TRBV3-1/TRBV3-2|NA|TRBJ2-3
TGTGCCAGCAGCCCGACAGGGACCCCAGGTCGTGCGCAGTATTTT
CASSPTGTPGRAQYF
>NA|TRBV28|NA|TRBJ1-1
TGTGCCAGCAGCCCAAGGGGGAAAGCTTTCTTT
CASSPRGKAFF
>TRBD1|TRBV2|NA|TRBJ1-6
TGTGCCAGCAGTGCGACAGGGAATAATTCACCCCTCCACTTT
CASSATGNNSPLHF
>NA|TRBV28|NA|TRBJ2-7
TGTGCCAGCAGTGACCACAGGTCCACCGAGCAGTACTTC
CASSDHRSTEQYF
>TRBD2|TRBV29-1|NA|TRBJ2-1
TGCAGCGTTGAAGATGTCAGGACTAGCGGGATTAGCAATGAGCAGTTCTTC
CSVEDVRTSGISNEQFF
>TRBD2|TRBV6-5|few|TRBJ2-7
TGTGCCAGCAGACGACTAGCGGGAGGGTACGAGCAGTACTTC
CASRRLAGGYEQYF
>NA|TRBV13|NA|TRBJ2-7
TGTGCCAGCAGCTTGGCCAGCGTAACCTACGAGCAGTACTTC
CASSLASVTYEQYF
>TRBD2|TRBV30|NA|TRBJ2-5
TGTGCCTGGAGTCACGGGGGGGCCGATGAGACCCAGTACTTC
CAWSHGGADETQYF
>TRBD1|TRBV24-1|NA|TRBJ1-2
TGTGCCACCAGTGATCAGGACAGGCAATACACCTTC
CATSDQDRQYTF
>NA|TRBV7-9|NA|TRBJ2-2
TGTGCCAGCAGCCCCCGAGGAGGACGGGGCGGGGAGCTGTTTTTT
CASSPRGGRGGELFF
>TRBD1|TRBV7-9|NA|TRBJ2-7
TGTGCCAGCAGCAACCGGGACAGGGCATACGAGCAGTACTTC
CASSNRDRAYEQYF